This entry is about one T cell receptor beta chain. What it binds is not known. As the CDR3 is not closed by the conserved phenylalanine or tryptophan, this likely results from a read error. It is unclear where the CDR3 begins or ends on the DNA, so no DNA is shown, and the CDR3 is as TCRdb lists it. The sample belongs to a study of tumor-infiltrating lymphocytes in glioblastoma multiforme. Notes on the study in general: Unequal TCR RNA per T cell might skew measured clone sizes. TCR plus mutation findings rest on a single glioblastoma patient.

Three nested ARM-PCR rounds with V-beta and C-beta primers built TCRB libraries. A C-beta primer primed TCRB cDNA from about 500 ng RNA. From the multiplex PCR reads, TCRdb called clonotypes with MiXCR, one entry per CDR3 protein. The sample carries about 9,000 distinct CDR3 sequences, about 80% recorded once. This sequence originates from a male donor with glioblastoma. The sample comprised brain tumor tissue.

CDR3 sequence reads: CSVQTSDSYEHYS. V is TRBV29-1 and J is TRBJ2-7. The germline V gene has CDR1 SQVTM and CDR2 ANQGSEA. The CDR3 contains 13 residues when both ends are counted.